These 12 T cell receptor beta chains were sequenced from one sample in a study of identifying expanded T cells in peripheral blood. This table comes from immunoSEQ multiplex PCR, and its TCRdb copy is limited to in-frame clones, with some not included. The data contain 84,000 or so clones, roughly 90% of them singletons. What was sequenced was blood. These receptors were obtained from a person aged 18 to 75 in good health.

The rearrangement links TRBV28 to TRBJ1-2; unclear D gene. CDR1 and CDR2 from the germline V gene are MDHEN and SYDVKM. This CDR3 spans 14 amino acids. The V gene lost 5 bases and the J gene lost 4 bases, with 14 bases spanning the gap. The CDR3: CASSPIRGSYGYTF. CDR3 DNA sequence: TGTGCCAGCAGTCCAATCCGGGGTTCCTATGGCTACACCTTC.

The chain uses TRBV9 and TRBJ1-1; D is perhaps TRBD1 (5 bases). This CDR3 spans 13 amino acids. V lost 7 bases, J lost 4 bases, and 14 bases lay in between. Germline CDR1 SGDLS, CDR2 YYNGEE. For the CDR3, the DNA is TGTGCCAGCGGGTTGGGGGTGGGCACTGAAGCTTTCTTT. Translation gives CASGLGVGTEAFF. Full variable domain (remainder filled in from reference TRBV9 and TRBJ1-1): DSGVTQTPKHLITATGQRVTLRCSPRSGDLSVYWYQQSLDQGLQFLIQYYNGEERAKGNILERFSAQQFPDLHSELNLSSLELGDSALYFCASGLGVGTEAFFGQGTRLTVV.

The chain carries TRBV4-3 and TRBJ1-1; TRBD1 is a possible D gene (6 bases). CDR1 LGHNA and CDR2 YSLEER come from the germline V gene. CDR3 length: 14 residues. V was cut by 4 bases and J by 7 bases, with 16 bases left in between. For the CDR3, the DNA is TGCGCCAGCAGCCTCGGATCCCAAGGGGGTGAAGCTTTCTTT. This gives the protein CASSLGSQGGEAFF.

The genes are TRBV29-1 and TRBJ2-4; a weak D match, TRBD1 (6 bases). The germline V gene encodes CDR1 SQVTM and CDR2 ANQGSEA. Trimming took off 0 bases at V and 6 bases at J, with 9 bases between the two ends. This CDR3 has 13 residues. Here the CDR3 reads CSVEEGQLNIQYF. In DNA, the CDR3 is TGCAGCGTTGAAGAAGGACAGTTAAACATTCAGTACTTC.

V and J are TRBV10-3 and TRBJ1-4, with D possibly being TRBD1 (5 bases). The CDR3 spans 12 residues. Trimming shortened V by 4 bases and J by 12 bases, and 12 bases separated the two germline ends. Germline V gene lookup returns CDR1 ENHRY and CDR2 SYGVKD. The CDR3 reads CAISGIEGQLFF. The CDR3 DNA is TGTGCCATCAGTGGGATAGAGGGACAACTGTTTTTT.

The V and J genes are TRBV5-5 and TRBJ2-6; D remains unclear. CDR1 and CDR2 (germline): SGHKS, YYEKEE (reference sequence). Trimming stripped 4 bases from V and 3 bases from J, with 8 bases between. The CDR3 loop spans 14 amino acids. The DNA for the CDR3 is TGTGCCAGCAGCAGGGCGCTTGGGGCCAACGTCCTGACTTTC. This gives the protein CASSRALGANVLTF.

This clone was recorded only once. This chain joins TRBV6-5 and TRBJ2-5; 8 bases agree with TRBD2. CDR3 length: 14 residues. The J segment lost 2 bases and the V segment lost 5 bases, leaving 4 bases of the junction unmatched. Per the germline V gene, CDR1 is MNHEY and CDR2 is SVGAGI. The CDR3 DNA reads as TGTGCCAGCAGTAAAGTAGCGGGACAAGAGACCCAGTACTTC. It codes for CASSKVAGQETQYF.

Only one count was recorded for this clone. J is TRBJ2-5 and V is TRBV7-9, with D uncertain. Germline assignment: CDR1 SEHNR and CDR2 FQNEAQ (reference sequence). V lost 2 bases, J lost 5 bases, and 3 bases lay in between. The length of the CDR3 is 11 residues. CDR3 residues: CASSLWETQYF. Written as DNA, the CDR3 is TGTGCCAGCAGCTTATGGGAGACCCAGTACTTC.

The chain combines TRBV29-1 with TRBJ1-2; the match to TRBD1 covers 12 bases. CDR1 SQVTM and CDR2 ANQGSEA come from the germline V gene. V was clipped by 7 bases and J by 3 bases; unmatched bases: 6. The CDR3 covers 14 residues. The CDR3 protein is CSAGTGGLDYGYTF. CDR3 coding DNA: TGCAGCGCCGGGACAGGGGGCCTTGACTATGGCTACACCTTC. The variable domain in full, completed from reference TRBV29-1 and TRBJ1-2, reads SAVISQKPSRDICQRGTSLTIQCQVDSQVTMMFWYRQQPGQSLTLIATANQGSEATYESGFVIDKFPISRPNLTFSTLTVSNMSPEDSSIYLCSAGTGGLDYGYTFGSGTRLTVV.

The chain couples TRBV27 to TRBJ2-2, with TRBD2 matching over 9 bases. CDR3 length: 17 residues. Germline CDR1 reads MNHEY; CDR2 reads SMNVEV (reference sequence). V lost 3 bases to trimming and J lost 3 bases; unmatched junction nucleotides: 8. CDR3: CASSLFAGGPDTGELFF. The CDR3 coding sequence is TGTGCCAGCAGTTTGTTTGCGGGAGGGCCGGACACCGGGGAGCTGTTTTTT.

This sequence joins TRBV27 and TRBJ2-1, with a weak D call TRBD2 (6 bases). Trimming stripped 6 bases from V and 0 bases from J, with 15 bases between. This CDR3 spans 16 amino acids. CDR1 and CDR2 (germline): MNHEY, SMNVEV (reference sequence). The CDR3 coding sequence is TGTGCCAGCAGGCGGGACTTTTCGAGCTCCTACAATGAGCAGTTCTTC. As protein: CASRRDFSSSYNEQFF.

The chain carries TRBV21-1 and TRBJ1-1. TRBV21-1 corresponds to a pseudogene. CDR3 length: 13 amino acids. CDR3 coding DNA: TGTGCCAGAAAACGGGGGGGGGACACTGAAGCTTTCTTT. Its translation is CARKRGGDTEAFF.